The clone carrying this TCR beta chain was recorded only once. The data were taken from a study of blood T cell repertoires in COVID-19. The CDR3 is 13 amino acids. V was shortened by 2 bases and J by 5 bases, with 7 bases between the two germline ends. Germline loops: CDR1 SNHLY, CDR2 FYNNEI. Clones were read by immunoSEQ multiplex PCR, and TCRdb kept only the in-frame ones, dropping some. The sample lists tens of thousands of clones, more than 90% occurring once. The chain uses TRBV2 and TRBJ1-5, with D unclear. The TCR comes from a human donor with active COVID-19. The donor label of this sample is uncertain. Sequenced material: peripheral blood. The chain's CDR3 is CASSEWRYQPQHF. CDR3 coding DNA: TGTGCCAGCAGTGAATGGCGGTATCAGCCCCAGCATTTT.